This T cell receptor beta chain appears in the sequencing data of a study of control samples from healthy donors and cancer patients. Germline CDR1 LNHDA, CDR2 SQIVND (reference sequence). The length of the CDR3 is 14 residues. Between the trimmed V and J ends, which lost 1 base and 7 bases, there was a span of 8 bases. Method: immunoSEQ multiplex PCR; TCRdb's copy keeps in-frame clones and lacks some. Of some 120,000 clones listed, about 94% are singletons. This sequence joins TRBV19 and TRBJ1-6; D gene unclear. The sequence came from a man aged 25-45 years in good health. Specimen: blood. The CDR3 sequence: CASSIVQPNSPLHF. Written as DNA, the CDR3 is TGTGCCAGTAGTATAGTACAGCCGAATTCACCCCTCCACTTT.